Presented here are 11 T cell receptor beta chains from one specimen sequenced in a study of T cells after yellow fever vaccination. TCRdb re-analysed the 5' RACE reads in MiXCR, keeping a single row per CDR3 protein. Among roughly 260,000 distinct CDR3 sequences listed, roughly 13% were seen once. The sequences come from CD4+ T cells sorted from PBMCs, collected 45 days after the yellow fever booster vaccination. These receptor sequences come from a young man who received the YFV17D yellow fever vaccine.

The chain combines TRBV20-1 with TRBJ2-1; TRBD2 matches at 10 bases. V dropped 4 bases and J dropped 8; count of bases not matched to a gene: 8. Germline lookup yields CDR1 DFQATT and CDR2 SNEGSKA (reference sequence). The CDR3 contains 14 residues. As DNA, the CDR3 is TGCAGTGCTACCCGAACTAGCGGGACCTATGAGCAGTTCTTC. This translates into CSATRTSGTYEQFF.

The chain is built from TRBV11-2 and TRBJ2-1; the D is unclear. Germline lookup yields CDR1 SGHAT and CDR2 FQNNGV. Trimming took off 1 base at V and 5 bases at J, with 6 bases between the two ends. The CDR3 totals 13 residues. This CDR3 is CASSLAIDNEQFF. The CDR3, as DNA: TGTGCCAGCAGCTTAGCCATCGACAATGAGCAGTTCTTC.

This clonotype was seen a handful of times. This rearrangement joins TRBV20-1 to TRBJ1-5, with a tentative D call TRBD1 (6 bases). The CDR3 has 15 amino acids. Trimming removed 6 bases at V and 0 bases at J, with 15 bases between. Germline CDR1 reads DFQATT; CDR2 reads SNEGSKA (reference sequence). CDR3 sequence reads: CSAHKDRYSNQPQHF. The CDR3 nucleotides read TGCAGTGCGCATAAGGACAGATATAGCAATCAGCCCCAGCATTTT.

The chain couples TRBV3-1 to TRBJ2-1; TRBD1 might be the D (5 bases). Trimming took 4 bases from V and 0 from J, leaving 10 bases between them. Germline CDR1 reads LGHDT; CDR2 reads YNNKEL (reference sequence). This CDR3 has 15 amino acids. In DNA, the CDR3 is TGTGCCAGCAGCCGCAGGGATTACTCCTACAATGAGCAGTTCTTC. Encoded protein: CASSRRDYSYNEQFF.

The chain recombines TRBV30 with TRBJ2-7, with a tentative D call TRBD2 (6 bases). Germline V gene data show CDR1 as GTSNPN and CDR2 as SVGIG (reference sequence). The length of the CDR3 is 13 residues. The germline V and J ends were trimmed by 3 bases and 3 bases, with 12 bases remaining between them. The CDR3 DNA sequence: TGTGCCTGGAGGGGGGGACGGGGCTACGAGCAGTACTTC. It yields the protein CAWRGGRGYEQYF. The full variable domain, in which reference TRBV30 and TRBJ2-7 provide the parts outside the CDR3, is SQTIHQWPATLVQPVGSPLSLECTVEGTSNPNLYWYRQAAGRGLQLLFYSVGIGQISSEVPQNLSASRPQDRQFILSSKKLLLSDSGFYLCAWRGGRGYEQYFGPGTRLTVT.

The genes are TRBV7-2 and TRBJ2-1, with D possibly matching TRBD2 (7 bases). Germline V CDR1 and CDR2: SGHTA, FQGNSA. V was clipped by 3 bases and J by 2 bases, with 17 bases between them. The CDR3 contains 17 residues. CDR3 amino acids: CASSLHAGAGAYNEQFF. The CDR3 nucleotides read TGTGCCAGCAGCTTGCACGCGGGGGCGGGGGCCTACAATGAGCAGTTCTTC.

The rearrangement joins TRBV5-6 to TRBJ2-4; a weak D match, TRBD1 (6 bases). Trimming shortened V by 5 bases and J by 4 bases, and 16 bases separated the two germline ends. Germline-derived CDR1 and CDR2 are SGHDT and YYEEEE. This CDR3 region has 15 residues. The CDR3 DNA reads TGTGCCAGCAGTTTCGTCCAGGACAGTAAAAACATTCAGTACTTC. Encoded protein: CASSFVQDSKNIQYF. The whole variable domain, filled in from reference TRBV5-6 and TRBJ2-4, reads DAGVTQSPTHLIKTRGQQVTLRCSPKSGHDTVSWYQQALGQGPQFIFQYYEEEERQRGNFPDRFSGHQFPNYSSELNVNALLLGDSALYLCASSFVQDSKNIQYFGAGTRLSVL.

This clonotype has ten or more counts. The rearrangement joins TRBV14 to TRBJ2-3, with D hard to call. The V gene's germline CDR1 is SGHDN and CDR2 FVKESK. This CDR3 spans 13 amino acids. V was trimmed by 0 bases and J by 3 bases, leaving 4 bases between them. CDR3 sequence: CASSQDLTDTQYF. The CDR3 nucleotides read TGTGCCAGCAGCCAAGATCTTACAGATACGCAGTATTTT.

This clonotype was detected a few times. The V call is TRBV11-2, the J call TRBJ2-4; 9 nucleotides line up with TRBD2. The length of the CDR3 is 18 residues. Germline V gene sequence: CDR1 SGHAT, CDR2 FQNNGV. With 1 base clipped from V and 1 base from J, the junction kept 8 bases outside the gene matches. The CDR3 sequence: CASSLGFSGRMAKNIQYF. CDR3 in DNA: TGTGCCAGCAGCTTAGGGTTTAGCGGGAGAATGGCCAAAAACATTCAGTACTTC.

In its sample, this clonotype was seen a few times. The V and J genes are TRBV6-5 and TRBJ2-1, with TRBD2 matching over 8 bases. The CDR3 totals 15 residues. J was trimmed by 9 bases and V by 7 bases; bases with no gene match: 14. The germline gives CDR1 MNHEY, CDR2 SVGAGI. CDR3: CASTPGWTGGVEQFF. The CDR3, as DNA: TGTGCCAGCACCCCAGGCTGGACGGGAGGGGTTGAGCAGTTCTTC.

This clonotype was found many times. This rearrangement joins TRBV12-3 or TRBV12-4 to TRBJ2-2; TRBD2 is a possible D gene (5 bases). Between the trimmed V and J ends, which lost 0 bases and 4 bases, there was a span of 6 bases. This CDR3 region has 14 residues. The chain's CDR3 is CASSLAEGTGELFF. In DNA form, the CDR3 reads TGTGCCAGCAGTTTAGCCGAGGGCACCGGGGAGCTGTTTTTT.